This TCR beta chain derives from a study of blood T cells in healthy people across ages. Primed by a sample-barcoded 5' primer and a J-beta primer mix, a second PCR proceeded for about 6 to 11 cycles. TCRdb redid the calling of the 5' RACE reads with MiXCR, one entry per CDR3 protein. The data show roughly 1,700,000 distinct CDR3 sequences, 28% seen once. This clonotype was seen only a few times. Germline is not matched at one junction end, which may reflect a read error. The CDR3 runs to 13 residues. Germline loops: CDR1 DFQATT, CDR2 SNEGSKA (reference sequence). The sequenced material came from blood. The sequence derives from a woman aged 30 to 39 in good health. The V gene is TRBV20-1, the J gene TRBJ1-2; 7 bases map to TRBD1. The DNA of the CDR3 is TGCAGTGTGGAAGTCCGGGACAGCGATGGCTGCACCTTC. This sequence encodes CSVEVRDSDGCTF.